The T cell receptor beta chain described here comes from a study of blood T cell repertoires in COVID-19. The CDR3 contains 14 residues. The authors' processing: Using reference gene primer amplification, nucleated cell counts were estimated. Using immunoSEQ multiplex PCR, the repertoire was profiled, and TCRdb retains in-frame clones only, with some absent. That table is the source of V, J and clone size, and D and trimming were worked out from the DNA. The sample contains about 300,000 clones, over 75% of which appear only once. Allocation to cohorts depended on clinical history reported by the participants. Two negative PCRs, clearance, or symptom resolution had been documented for recovered Cohort 3 donors.

V gene TRBV21-1 combines with J gene TRBJ1-4; no DNA check was done on the table's D call, TRBD1. TRBV21-1 is labeled a pseudogene. Sequencing input: PBMCs or T cells enriched from blood (not recorded which). The receptor comes from a woman aged 18-29 years who had recovered from COVID-19. CDR3 region: CASTEWAEDEKLFF. The DNA for the CDR3 is TGTGCCAGCACAGAATGGGCTGAAGATGAAAAACTGTTTTTT.